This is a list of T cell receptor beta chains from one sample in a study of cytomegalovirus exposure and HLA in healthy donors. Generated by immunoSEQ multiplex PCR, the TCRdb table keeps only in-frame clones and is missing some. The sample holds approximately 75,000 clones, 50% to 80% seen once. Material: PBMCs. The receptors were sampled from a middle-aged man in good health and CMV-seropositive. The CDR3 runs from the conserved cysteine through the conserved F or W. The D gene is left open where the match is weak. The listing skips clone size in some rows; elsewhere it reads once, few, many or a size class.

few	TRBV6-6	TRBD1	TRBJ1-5	TGTGCCAGCAGCAAGACAGGGGCCAATCAGCCCCAGCATTTT	CASSKTGANQPQHF
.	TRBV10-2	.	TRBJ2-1	TGCGCCAGCAGTGAGATCCGGAATGAGCAGTTCTTC	CASSEIRNEQFF
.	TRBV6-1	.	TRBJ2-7	TGTGCCAGCAGATTCGACACCTCCTACGAGCAGTACTTC	CASRFDTSYEQYF
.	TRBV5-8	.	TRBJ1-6	TGTGCCAGCAGCTTATTATATACTGATTCACCCCTCCACTTT	CASSLLYTDSPLHF
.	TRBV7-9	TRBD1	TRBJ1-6	TGTGCCAGCAGCCTACGACAGGGTAATTCACCCCTCCACTTT	CASSLRQGNSPLHF
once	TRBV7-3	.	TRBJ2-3	TGTGCCAGCAGCTTACGGGTGCTGGGAGATACGCAGTATTTT	CASSLRVLGDTQYF
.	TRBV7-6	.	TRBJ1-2	TGTGCCACCCTGGGTACGGACAGTAATTTTAACTATGGCTACACCTTC	CATLGTDSNFNYGYTF
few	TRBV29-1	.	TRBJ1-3	TGCAGCGTGCAGGTAAACTCTGGAAACACCATATATTTT	CSVQVNSGNTIYF
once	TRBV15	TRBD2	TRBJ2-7	TGTGCCACCAGGAGGACTAGCGGGGTCAACGAGCAGTACTTC	CATRRTSGVNEQYF
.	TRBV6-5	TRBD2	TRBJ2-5	TGTGCCAGCAAAAACGGACTAGCGGGAGGGCAGTACTTC	CASKNGLAGGQYF
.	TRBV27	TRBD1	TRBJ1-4	TGTGCCAGCAGTCTACAGGGGGCGGGTGAAAAACTGTTTTTT	CASSLQGAGEKLFF
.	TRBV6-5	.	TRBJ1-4	TGTGCCAGCAGGGCAACAACTAATGAAAAACTGTTTTTT	CASRATTNEKLFF
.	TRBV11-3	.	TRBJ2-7	TGTGCCAGCAGTCAGAGGGAGAGGGCGGCATACGAGCAGTACTTC	CASSQRERAAYEQYF
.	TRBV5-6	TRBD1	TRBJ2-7	TGTGCCAGCAGCTTTCGGACAGGGGTCCACGAGCAGTACTTC	CASSFRTGVHEQYF
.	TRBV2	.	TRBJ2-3	TGTGCCAGCATGAAGTTCATGGTAGCAGATACGCAGTATTTT	CASMKFMVADTQYF
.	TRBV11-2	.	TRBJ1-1	TGTGCCAGCAGCTCGGACACTCTGCCGCACACTGAAGCTTTCTTT	CASSSDTLPHTEAFF
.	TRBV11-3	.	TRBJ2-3	TGTGCCAGCAGCCAAGGGACAACTGAGACAGATACGCAGTATTTT	CASSQGTTETDTQYF
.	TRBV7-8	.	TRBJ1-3	TGTGCCAGCAGCTCAGGACAGGGAAACACCATATATTTT	CASSSGQGNTIYF
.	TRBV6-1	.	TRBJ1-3	TGTGCCAGCAGTGAATGGGGAGCCGGAAACACCATATATTTT	CASSEWGAGNTIYF
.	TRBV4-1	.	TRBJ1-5	TGCGCCAGCAGCCAAGGGCTCTCCAATCAGCCCCAGCATTTT	CASSQGLSNQPQHF
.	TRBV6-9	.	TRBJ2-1	TGTGCCAGCAGTTCCTCCGTAGGGAGCTCCTACAATGAGCAGTTCTTC	CASSSSVGSSYNEQFF
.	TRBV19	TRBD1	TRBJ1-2	TGTGCCAGTAGAGGGGGACAGGCGGCAAAAGATGGCTACACCTTC	CASRGGQAAKDGYTF
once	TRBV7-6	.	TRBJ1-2	TGTGCCAGCAGCTCTAGTGTCGGGCAGGGAGGTGGCTACACCTTC	CASSSSVGQGGGYTF
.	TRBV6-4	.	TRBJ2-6	TGTGCCAGCGATGATATCAGGGTAGCTGGGGCCAACGTCCTGACTTTC	CASDDIRVAGANVLTF
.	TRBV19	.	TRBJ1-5	TGTGCCAGTAGTACAGGGGCGGGGGCGAATCAGCCCCAGCATTTT	CASSTGAGANQPQHF
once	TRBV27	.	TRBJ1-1	TGTGCCAGCAGGTTCTCAGGTTCTGTGAACACTGAAGCTTTCTTT	CASRFSGSVNTEAFF
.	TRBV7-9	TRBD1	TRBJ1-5	TGTTCCAGCAGCGACAGGGAGGCGCCCCAGCATTTT	CSSSDREAPQHF
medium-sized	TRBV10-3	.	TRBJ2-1	TGTGGCCAGGGGGGACTCCTATTCCTCTACAATGAGCAGTTCTTC	CGQGGLLFLYNEQFF
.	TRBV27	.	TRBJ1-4	TGTGCCAGCAGTTTGTACTCGACTAATGAAAAACTGTTTTTT	CASSLYSTNEKLFF
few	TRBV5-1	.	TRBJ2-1	TGCGCCAGCAGGGGAGACAGGTTCTACAATGAGCAGTTCTTC	CASRGDRFYNEQFF
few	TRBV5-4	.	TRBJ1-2	TGTGCCAGCAGCTTGGAGTCTCCGACAGGCGGAAACTATGGCTACACCTTC	CASSLESPTGGNYGYTF
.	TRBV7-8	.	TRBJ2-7	TGTGCCAGCAGCTCGGGTAGCAACGAGCAGTACTTC	CASSSGSNEQYF
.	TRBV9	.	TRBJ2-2	TGTGCCAGCAGCCCCGGGTGGAGCGGGGAGCTGTTTTTT	CASSPGWSGELFF
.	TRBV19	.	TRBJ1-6	TGTGCCAGTAAGCAGGGGCCTTATAATTCACCCCTCCACTTT	CASKQGPYNSPLHF
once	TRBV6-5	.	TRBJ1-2	TGTGCCAGCAGTCCTGAACAGGGCGGTGGCTACACCTTC	CASSPEQGGGYTF
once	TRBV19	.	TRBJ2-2	TGTGCCAGTAGTCTTCAGGGAGGTGACACCGGGGAGCTGTTTTTT	CASSLQGGDTGELFF
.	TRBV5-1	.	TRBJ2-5	TGCGCCAGCAGCAGACAGGACGTGGAGACCCAGTACTTC	CASSRQDVETQYF
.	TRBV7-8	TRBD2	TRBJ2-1	TGTGCCAGCAGCTTACTAGCGGGCTTCTACAATGAGCAGTTCTTC	CASSLLAGFYNEQFF
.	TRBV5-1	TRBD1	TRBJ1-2	TGCGCCAGCAGCATCGGGACAGCTAACTATGGCTACACCTTC	CASSIGTANYGYTF
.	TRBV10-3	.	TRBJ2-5	TGTGCCATCAGTGAGGACCTAGGAGGGCAAGAGACCCAGTACTTC	CAISEDLGGQETQYF
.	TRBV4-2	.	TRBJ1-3	TGTGCCAGCAGCCAAGACCGAATGCGGCGTACTTCCTCTGGAAACACCATATATTTT	CASSQDRMRRTSSGNTIYF
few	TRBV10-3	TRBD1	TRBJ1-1	TGTGCCAGTACGGGACAGGGGGGGTTGCCTGAAGCTTTCTTT	CASTGQGGLPEAFF
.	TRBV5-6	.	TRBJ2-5	TGTGCCAGCAGCTTGGTGGGCCAGGGCGAGACCCAGTACTTC	CASSLVGQGETQYF
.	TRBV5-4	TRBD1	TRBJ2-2	TGTGCCAGCAGCTTACAGGGGCCCTTGAACACCGGGGAGCTGTTTTTT	CASSLQGPLNTGELFF
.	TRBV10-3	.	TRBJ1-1	TGTGCCATCAGTGGACAGGTAAACACTGAAGCTTTCTTT	CAISGQVNTEAFF
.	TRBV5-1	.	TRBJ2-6	TGCGCCAGCAGCTTGGCACCGCAGGATACACCTGGGGCCAACGTCCTGACTTTC	CASSLAPQDTPGANVLTF
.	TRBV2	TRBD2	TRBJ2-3	TGTGCCAGCAGAGCGGGACTGGGCGGGGGGACTACAGATACGCAGTATTTT	CASRAGLGGGTTDTQYF
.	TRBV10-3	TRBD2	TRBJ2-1	TGTGCCATCAGGGCCGGACTAGCGGGGGGCCCCCCCTACAATGAGCAGTTCTTC	CAIRAGLAGGPPYNEQFF
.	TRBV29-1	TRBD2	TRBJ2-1	TGCAGCGTAAACTTCGGGGGGTCGGTCTATGAGCAGTTCTTC	CSVNFGGSVYEQFF
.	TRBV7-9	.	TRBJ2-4	TGTGCCAGCAGCTTAGCGCAAGGGGATCTTCAGTACTTC	CASSLAQGDLQYF